The 24 T cell receptor beta chains reported below all come from one sample, sequenced in a study of T-cell memory formation after mild COVID-19. TCRdb re-called the 5' RACE reads through MiXCR, storing one row per CDR3 protein. In the table there are roughly 550,000 distinct CDR3 sequences, about a fifth of which are singletons. Sequencing was performed on PBMCs or a T cell subset sorted from them (not recorded which). All receptors come from an adult woman who had mild COVID-19 (a few samples of this study predate the infection). Cell type and time point are not known.

This clonotype has just a few counts. The CDR3 DNA is TGTGCCAGCAGCTGGGCAGGGGGGCAAGAGACCCAGTACTTC. Its protein product is CASSWAGGQETQYF. V and J are TRBV5-6 and TRBJ2-5; tentatively, D is TRBD1 (7 bases). Trimming removed 3 bases at V and 2 bases at J, with 11 bases between. The length of the CDR3 is 14 residues. Germline CDR1 is SGHDT and CDR2 is YYEEEE.

J is TRBJ1-4 and V is TRBV7-2; the D is unclear. Germline values: CDR1 SGHTA, CDR2 FQGNSA. The CDR3 length is 15 residues. The ends were cut back, 2 bases at V and 4 bases at J, with 11 bases in the middle. CDR3 DNA: TGTGCCAGCAGCTTAAACGCAGGTCTTAATGAAAAACTGTTTTTT. This encodes CASSLNAGLNEKLFF.

This clonotype has just a few counts. This sequence joins TRBV7-9 and TRBJ1-2, with 7 bases lining up with TRBD1. The CDR3 consists of 15 residues. The germline V gene has CDR1 SEHNR and CDR2 FQNEAQ (reference sequence). Trimming took 4 bases from V and 2 from J; bases not matched to a gene: 7. The CDR3 region is CASSSRGQANYGYTF. DNA for the CDR3: TGTGCCAGCAGCTCGCGAGGACAGGCCAACTATGGCTACACCTTC.

In its sample, this clonotype was seen a few times. The chain employs TRBV5-1 and TRBJ1-1, with 7 positions matching TRBD1. The CDR3 spans 15 residues. CDR1 and CDR2 from the germline V gene are SGHRS and YFSETQ. V lost 3 bases, J lost 6 bases, and 11 bases stayed unmatched. The CDR3 nucleotides read TGCGCCAGCAGCTCAAACAGGGGTTTTGGTTCTGAAGCTTTCTTT. It codes for CASSSNRGFGSEAFF.

This clonotype was observed at least ten times. The rearrangement links TRBV20-1 to TRBJ2-7, with D maybe TRBD1 (6 bases). Germline V gene lookup returns CDR1 DFQATT and CDR2 SNEGSKA (reference sequence). V lost 0 bases to trimming and J lost 5 bases, with 17 bases between them. The CDR3 is made up of 15 amino acids. CDR3 region: CSARDVAGAEHEQYF. In DNA form, the CDR3 reads TGCAGTGCTAGAGATGTGGCAGGGGCTGAACACGAGCAGTACTTC.

In its sample, this clonotype was seen a few times. The V gene is TRBV2, the J gene TRBJ2-1; D assignment may be TRBD1 or TRBD2 (6 bases each). CDR3 length equals 12 residues. V lost 11 bases to trimming and J lost 9 bases, with 17 bases between them. Germline loops: CDR1 SNHLY, CDR2 FYNNEI. CDR3 in DNA: TGTGCCGGATTTGAACCGGGGGCTGAGCAGTTCTTC. Its protein product is CAGFEPGAEQFF.

This clonotype was recorded a few times. The CDR3 sequence: CASSIRDGHYEQYF. The CDR3 coding sequence is TGCGCCAGCAGCATCCGGGACGGCCACTACGAGCAGTACTTC. V usage is TRBV5-1 and J usage is TRBJ2-7; either TRBD1 or TRBD2 may fit D (5 bases each). CDR1 is SGHRS and CDR2 is YFSETQ in the germline V gene. Trimming stripped 4 bases from V and 3 bases from J, with 14 bases between. The CDR3 sequence is 14 residues long.

The rearrangement links TRBV6-5 to TRBJ2-3; D gene uncertain. Deletions cut 0 bases from V and 0 bases from J, with 19 bases between. The CDR3 consists of 19 residues. Per germline, CDR1 MNHEY and CDR2 SVGAGI. The CDR3 DNA is TGTGCCAGCAGTTACTCCCCCGTCCGAGTAAGGAGAAGCACAGATACGCAGTATTTT. Amino acid sequence: CASSYSPVRVRRSTDTQYF.

V gene TRBV5-6 combines with J gene TRBJ2-2; D gene uncertain. The CDR3 is made up of 14 amino acids. Germline CDR1 reads SGHDT; CDR2 reads YYEEEE. Trimming left V 2 bases short and J 0 bases short, with 5 bases between. CDR3 bases: TGTGCCAGCAGCTTTACCGCGAACACCGGGGAGCTGTTTTTT. Protein: CASSFTANTGELFF. The entire variable domain, with the rest obtained from reference TRBV5-6 and TRBJ2-2, is as follows: DAGVTQSPTHLIKTRGQQVTLRCSPKSGHDTVSWYQQALGQGPQFIFQYYEEEERQRGNFPDRFSGHQFPNYSSELNVNALLLGDSALYLCASSFTANTGELFFGEGSRLTVL.

The J gene is TRBJ2-1, the V gene TRBV20-1, with 9 bases lining up with TRBD2. V dropped 0 bases and J dropped 1; count of bases not matched to a gene: 7. The CDR3 runs 17 residues. The germline CDR1 and CDR2 sequences are DFQATT and SNEGSKA (reference sequence). The CDR3 region is CSARERLAGTSYNEQFF. Here the CDR3 DNA reads TGCAGTGCTAGAGAGAGGCTAGCGGGAACATCCTACAATGAGCAGTTCTTC.

This clonotype turned up a few times. This chain connects TRBV7-9 to TRBJ2-3; TRBD2 agrees at 9 bases. The germline CDR1 and CDR2 sequences are SEHNR and FQNEAQ (reference sequence). Trimming took 8 bases from V and 0 from J; bases not matched to a gene: 0. The CDR3 totals 13 residues. In DNA, the CDR3 is TGTGCCAGCGGGACTAGCAGCACAGATACGCAGTATTTT. The encoded protein is CASGTSSTDTQYF.

In its sample, this clonotype was seen a few times. The chain combines TRBV7-9 with TRBJ2-1; D remains ambiguous. V lost 0 bases and J lost 9, with 6 bases in between. Germline assignment: CDR1 SEHNR and CDR2 FQNEAQ (reference sequence). The CDR3 is 12 residues long. CDR3 sequence reads: CASSLADGEQFF. The CDR3, as DNA: TGTGCCAGCAGCTTAGCAGACGGTGAGCAGTTCTTC. Full variable domain (missing parts from reference TRBV7-9 and TRBJ2-1): DTGVSQNPRHKITKRGQNVTFRCDPISEHNRLYWYRQTLGQGPEFLTYFQNEAQLEKSRLLSDRFSAERPKGSFSTLEIQRTEQGDSAMYLCASSLADGEQFFGPGTRLTVL.

This rearrangement joins TRBV6-4 to TRBJ2-3; the match to TRBD2 covers 13 bases. The CDR3 spans 15 residues. Unmatched junction bases numbered 2, after V lost 4 bases and J lost 4 bases. CDR1 is MRHNA and CDR2 is SNTAGT in the germline V gene. CDR3 sequence (DNA): TGTGCCAGCAGTGCTGGACTAGCGGGGGCAGATACGCAGTATTTT. It translates to CASSAGLAGADTQYF.

This clonotype showed up just a few times. J is TRBJ2-7 and V is TRBV27, with 8 bases aligning to TRBD2. V trimming: 1 base; J trimming: 6 bases; junction bases outside the gene matches: 8. Germline loops: CDR1 MNHEY, CDR2 SMNVEV (reference sequence). The CDR3 consists of 15 residues. CDR3: CASSLFLAGGGEQYF. The CDR3 DNA reads as TGTGCCAGCAGTTTATTTCTAGCGGGCGGTGGCGAGCAGTACTTC.

The rearrangement uses TRBV7-6 and TRBJ2-3, with TRBD2 identical over 8 bases. V lost 3 bases, J lost 1 base, and 3 bases stayed unmatched. CDR1 SGHVS and CDR2 FNYEAQ come from the germline V gene. This CDR3 comprises 15 residues. CDR3 amino acids: CASSLTSARTDTQYF. DNA of the CDR3: TGTGCCAGCAGCTTGACTAGCGCGCGCACAGATACGCAGTATTTT.

The CDR3 spells CSARAPPGTEAFF. CDR3 nucleotide sequence: TGCAGTGCTAGGGCACCCCCGGGCACTGAAGCTTTCTTT. This chain uses TRBV20-1 with TRBJ1-1; D is uncertain. The CDR3 runs 13 residues. V was shortened by 3 bases and J by 4 bases, with 12 bases between the two germline ends. Looked up from germline, CDR1 is DFQATT and CDR2 is SNEGSKA (reference sequence).

This clonotype appeared a few times. This chain links TRBV12-3 or TRBV12-4 with TRBJ2-1; D may correspond to TRBD1 or TRBD2 (6 bases each). V lost 5 bases and J lost 10, with 27 bases in between. The CDR3 runs 17 residues. The CDR3: CASSDGGTTEVSGEQFF. CDR3 DNA: TGTGCCAGCAGTGACGGAGGGACAACAGAAGTGAGTGGGGAGCAGTTCTTC.

This clonotype was found a few times. The genes are TRBV4-1 and TRBJ2-7; D gene ambiguous. Trimming took off 2 bases at V and 0 bases at J, with 5 bases between the two ends. The CDR3 extends over 13 amino acids. Looked up from germline, CDR1 is MGHRA and CDR2 is YSYEKL. The chain's CDR3 is CASSQRSSYEQYF. The CDR3 coding sequence is TGCGCCAGCAGCCAACGAAGCTCCTACGAGCAGTACTTC.

A few counts support this clonotype. The chain joins TRBV3-1 to TRBJ1-1; a weak D match, TRBD1 (6 bases). V was shortened by 0 bases and J by 1 base, with 21 bases between the two germline ends. The CDR3 is made up of 19 amino acids. Germline loops: CDR1 LGHDT, CDR2 YNNKEL (reference sequence). CDR3: CASSQDRGLGAGKNTEAFF. In DNA, the CDR3 is TGTGCCAGCAGCCAAGATCGGGGGCTGGGCGCGGGCAAGAACACTGAAGCTTTCTTT.

The chain employs TRBV6-1 and TRBJ2-7; 9 bases agree with TRBD2. The CDR3 is 15 residues long. J was trimmed by 3 bases and V by 4 bases; bases with no gene match: 7. The germline gives CDR1 MNHNS, CDR2 SASEGT. The CDR3 reads CASSVTSGSFYEQYF. CDR3 nucleotides: TGTGCCAGCAGTGTCACTAGCGGGTCCTTCTACGAGCAGTACTTC.

This chain links TRBV27 with TRBJ2-5, with 11 bases identical to TRBD2. This CDR3 has 18 residues. V lost 5 bases and J lost 5; bases outside the gene matches: 16. Germline CDR1 is MNHEY and CDR2 is SMNVEV (reference sequence). The CDR3 spells CASSGRSLAGGPRETQYF. The CDR3 DNA reads TGTGCCAGCAGTGGAAGGAGCTTAGCGGGAGGGCCGCGGGAGACCCAGTACTTC.

The rearrangement joins TRBV11-2 to TRBJ2-5; TRBD2 agrees at 7 bases. CDR1 and CDR2 from the germline V gene are SGHAT and FQNNGV. The CDR3 has 14 amino acids. V lost 8 bases and J lost 2; bases outside the gene matches: 8. The CDR3 region is CASGNSGRQETQYF. CDR3 sequence (DNA): TGTGCCAGCGGTAATAGCGGGCGGCAAGAGACCCAGTACTTC.

This clonotype was detected only a few times. The chain is built from TRBV24-1 and TRBJ2-3, with 11 bases matching TRBD2. Germline V lookup: CDR1 KGHDR, CDR2 SFDVKD. V dropped 0 bases and J dropped 1; count of bases not matched to a gene: 2. The CDR3 length is 17 residues. The CDR3: CATSDLTSGGRTDTQYF. The CDR3 region has the DNA TGTGCCACCAGTGATTTGACTAGCGGGGGACGCACAGATACGCAGTATTTT.

This clonotype was detected a few times. This chain links TRBV2 with TRBJ2-7; 11 bases line up with TRBD2. The CDR3 loop spans 15 amino acids. V was clipped by 8 bases and J by 0 bases; unmatched bases: 6. CDR1 and CDR2 from the germline V gene are SNHLY and FYNNEI. CDR3 coding DNA: TGTGCCAGCCTCAGTGGGACTAGCGGCTCCTACGAGCAGTACTTC. Translating it yields CASLSGTSGSYEQYF.